Below, 30 T cell receptor beta chains from the same sample are listed, as sequenced in a study of blood T cell repertoires in COVID-19. Data came from immunoSEQ multiplex PCR; TCRdb stores just in-frame clones and leaves some out. The sample holds about 260,000 clones; about 86% are singletons and the top ten take about 4%. The specimen sequenced was PBMCs or T cells enriched from blood (not recorded which). The receptors were sampled from a man aged 30 to 39 with acute COVID-19.

The rearrangement joins TRBV30 to TRBJ1-6; D is unclear. V was cut by 2 bases and J by 10 bases, with 6 bases left in between. The CDR3 length is 11 residues. Germline loops: CDR1 GTSNPN, CDR2 SVGIG (reference sequence). The CDR3 DNA is TGTGCCTGGAGTAGAAGCTCACCCCTCCACTTT. Protein: CAWSRSSPLHF.

The V and J genes are TRBV5-5 and TRBJ1-3, with 7 positions matching TRBD1. With V trimmed by 4 bases and J by 8 bases, 9 bases remained unmatched. Looked up from germline, CDR1 is SGHKS and CDR2 is YYEKEE (reference sequence). This CDR3 has 14 residues. CDR3 bases: TGTGCCAGCAGCGGGACAGTGTACGAAGACACCATATATTTT. Protein sequence: CASSGTVYEDTIYF.

This clone came up once. The V call is TRBV24-1, the J call TRBJ2-5; 12 bases are shared with TRBD2. Trimming at V came to 3 bases and at J to 9 bases, leaving 10 bases not matched to a gene. The length of the CDR3 is 16 residues. From germline, CDR1 is KGHDR and CDR2 SFDVKD. CDR3 region: CATSDRTSGRPRAQYF. CDR3 in DNA: TGTGCCACCAGTGATCGAACTAGCGGGAGGCCCAGGGCCCAGTACTTC.

A single count supports this clone. V gene TRBV2 combines with J gene TRBJ1-5, with D perhaps TRBD1 (5 bases). The length of the CDR3 is 14 residues. Germline V gene lookup returns CDR1 SNHLY and CDR2 FYNNEI. V was clipped by 3 bases and J by 5 bases, with 11 bases between them. The CDR3 loop reads CASSDSRVYQPQHF. CDR3 in DNA: TGTGCCAGCAGTGATTCCAGGGTGTATCAGCCCCAGCATTTT.

The table lists this clone with a few counts. This chain connects TRBV4-1 to TRBJ1-6; D gene uncertain. V lost 8 bases, J lost 6 bases, and 17 bases lay in between. Per germline, CDR1 MGHRA and CDR2 YSYEKL. This CDR3 is 15 amino acids long. Here the CDR3 DNA reads TGCGCCAGCCGAGAGATTCTCGCGGTTAATTCACCCCTCCACTTT. It codes for CASREILAVNSPLHF.

V is TRBV10-3 and J is TRBJ2-1; 13 positions match TRBD2. Germline V gene data show CDR1 as ENHRY and CDR2 as SYGVKD. The CDR3 length is 16 residues. The V gene end was trimmed by 2 bases and the J gene end by 7 bases; junction bases not matched to a gene: 5. The CDR3 DNA is TGTGCCATCAGTGAGAAAGGGACTAGCGGGGTGAATGAGCAGTTCTTC. It encodes CAISEKGTSGVNEQFF.

This sequence joins TRBV7-9 and TRBJ1-6; D remains unclear. The V end lost 6 bases, the J end lost 9 bases, and 12 bases lay between the germline ends. The CDR3 loop spans 13 amino acids. CDR1 and CDR2 (germline): SEHNR, FQNEAQ (reference sequence). CDR3 DNA sequence: TGTGCCAGCAGACCTCAACCCGGTTCACCCCTCCACTTT. It translates to CASRPQPGSPLHF.

The chain recombines TRBV28 with TRBJ2-7, with D possibly matching TRBD1 (5 bases). Germline V gene lookup returns CDR1 MDHEN and CDR2 SYDVKM. This CDR3 has 17 residues. V lost 6 bases to trimming and J lost 1 base, with 22 bases between them. This chain's CDR3 is CASRKTERKNPSYEQYV. The CDR3 bases are TGTGCCAGCAGGAAGACAGAGAGGAAGAACCCGTCCTACGAGCAGTACGTC.

The chain links TRBV13 to TRBJ1-1; no firm D call. Germline CDR1 reads PRHDT; CDR2 reads FYEKMQ (reference sequence). This CDR3 comprises 13 residues. V gave up 6 bases and J gave up 6 bases, with 14 bases separating them. CDR3 amino acids: CASSFIRSAEAFF. The CDR3 coding sequence is TGTGCCAGCAGTTTTATACGGAGTGCTGAAGCTTTCTTT.

This chain connects TRBV5-4 to TRBJ2-5; 9 bases map to TRBD1. CDR1 and CDR2 (germline): SGHNT, YYREEE (reference sequence). This CDR3 contains 15 residues. Trimming at V came to 0 bases and at J to 2 bases, leaving 2 bases not matched to a gene. This CDR3 is CASSLADRGQETQYF. The CDR3, as DNA: TGTGCCAGCAGCTTGGCCGACAGGGGGCAAGAGACCCAGTACTTC.

The genes are TRBV7-2 and TRBJ2-5, with 8 positions matching TRBD1. Germline V CDR1 and CDR2: SGHTA, FQGNSA. With 5 bases clipped from V and 1 base from J, the junction kept 6 bases outside the gene matches. The CDR3 spans 15 residues. CDR3 coding DNA: TGTGCCAGCAGCCTACAGGGGGGACCCCAAGAGACCCAGTACTTC. It specifies CASSLQGGPQETQYF.

The chain couples TRBV6-2 or TRBV6-3 to TRBJ2-1; 10 positions match TRBD2. V lost 2 bases to trimming and J lost 8 bases; unmatched junction nucleotides: 6. This CDR3 region has 15 residues. From germline, CDR1 is MNHEY and CDR2 SVGEGT. The CDR3 loop reads CASSYGGLASDEQFF. The CDR3 DNA follows: TGTGCCAGCAGTTACGGGGGACTAGCGTCAGATGAGCAGTTCTTC.

The rearrangement links TRBV11-3 to TRBJ2-1, with a weak D call TRBD2 (7 bases). V lost 5 bases and J 6 bases, leaving 20 bases between the germline ends. This CDR3 comprises 16 residues. CDR1 and CDR2 (germline): SGHNT, YENEEA. This chain's CDR3 is CASSILGGRAGNEQFF. In DNA, the CDR3 is TGTGCCAGCAGCATCCTCGGGGGGCGCGCGGGCAATGAGCAGTTCTTC.

This chain connects TRBV25-1 to TRBJ2-2, with D hard to call. In germline, CDR1 is MGHDK, CDR2 SYGVNS. CDR3 size: 17 residues. The V gene lost 6 bases and the J gene lost 1 base, with 18 bases spanning the gap. CDR3 nucleotide sequence: TGTGCCAGCAGCCCCAAAGGCACGGCAGGGAACACCGGGGAGCTGTTTTTT. Its protein is CASSPKGTAGNTGELFF.

The rearrangement uses TRBV19 and TRBJ1-1, with no clear D. V was pared by 5 bases and J by 1 base, with 11 bases between. The CDR3 covers 14 residues. CDR1 and CDR2 (germline): LNHDA, SQIVND (reference sequence). CDR3 sequence reads: CASSSLPQNTEAFF. Written as DNA, the CDR3 is TGTGCCAGTAGTTCCCTACCTCAGAACACTGAAGCTTTCTTT.

Only a few counts were recorded for this clone. This CDR3 is also generated by other DNA sequences in the sample. The chain has TRBV4-2 and TRBJ1-6, with D possibly matching TRBD1 (5 bases). Trimming pared 1 base from V and 5 bases from J, leaving 9 bases between. Germline V gene sequence: CDR1 LGHNA, CDR2 YNFKEQ. The CDR3 consists of 15 residues. The CDR3 is CASSQGGTDNSPLHF. The CDR3 coding sequence is TGTGCCAGCAGCCAAGGTGGGACTGATAATTCACCCCTCCACTTT.

This chain links TRBV9 with TRBJ1-2; TRBD1 might be the D (5 bases). Deletions cut 3 bases from V and 0 bases from J, with 9 bases between. The V gene's germline CDR1 is SGDLS and CDR2 YYNGEE. This CDR3 is 14 amino acids long. The CDR3 DNA is TGTGCCAGCAGCGAGACAGCCTCTAACTATGGCTACACCTTC. Protein: CASSETASNYGYTF.

This clone showed up just once. This sequence joins TRBV12-3 or TRBV12-4 and TRBJ2-2, with D tentatively TRBD1 (5 bases). CDR3 length: 13 residues. V shed 6 bases and J shed 2 bases, with 7 bases lying between them. Written as DNA, the CDR3 is TGTGCCAGCAGGGACAAAAACACCGGGGAGCTGTTTTTT. Residues: CASRDKNTGELFF.

The chain combines TRBV5-1 with TRBJ2-1, with 16 bases fitting TRBD2. The length of the CDR3 is 17 residues. The ends lost 4 bases at V and 7 bases at J; junction bases unmatched: 8. Germline-derived CDR1 and CDR2 are SGHRS and YFSETQ. The DNA of the CDR3 is TGCGCCAGCAGCCCTGGGACTAGCGGGGGGGCCGAAAATGAGCAGTTCTTC. This sequence encodes CASSPGTSGGAENEQFF.

The chain recombines TRBV10-3 with TRBJ2-1; TRBD1 is a possible D gene (6 bases). CDR3 size: 14 residues. V dropped 6 bases and J dropped 5 bases, with 14 bases sitting between them. Germline V gene data show CDR1 as ENHRY and CDR2 as SYGVKD. CDR3 coding DNA: TGTGCCATCAGAACTGATTCAGGGGACAATGAGCAGTTCTTC. This gives the protein CAIRTDSGDNEQFF.

The J gene is TRBJ2-3, the V gene TRBV11-3; unclear D gene. Germline assignment: CDR1 SGHNT and CDR2 YENEEA. The V end was cut by 1 base, the J end by 6 bases, with 2 bases between. The CDR3 has 11 amino acids. The CDR3 is CASSLADTQYF. The CDR3 region has the DNA TGTGCCAGCAGCTTAGCTGATACGCAGTATTTT.

The chain joins TRBV13 to TRBJ1-3; 8 positions agree with TRBD1. The CDR3 spans 17 residues. Unmatched junction bases numbered 11, after V lost 4 bases and J lost 3 bases. The germline V gene encodes CDR1 PRHDT and CDR2 FYEKMQ (reference sequence). CDR3 loop: CASSSFTGGLDGNTIYF. As DNA, the CDR3 is TGTGCCAGCAGCTCATTTACAGGGGGGTTGGATGGAAACACCATATATTTT.

This chain joins TRBV5-4 and TRBJ1-2, with no clear D. Germline assignment: CDR1 SGHNT and CDR2 YYREEE (reference sequence). The V and J ends lost 2 bases and 6 bases respectively, with 17 bases between them. There are 15 residues in the CDR3. The DNA for the CDR3 is TGTGCCAGCAGCTTTTGGGGTGTAGGAGGGAATGGCTACACCTTC. Translated: CASSFWGVGGNGYTF.

This rearrangement joins TRBV5-1 to TRBJ2-5; D perhaps matches TRBD2 (7 bases). CDR1 is SGHRS and CDR2 is YFSETQ in the germline V gene. This CDR3 spans 15 amino acids. The V gene lost 0 bases and the J gene lost 5 bases, with 14 bases spanning the gap. The CDR3 DNA reads as TGCGCCAGCAGCTTGGAGACCAGGGGAGGGGAGACCCAGTACTTC. It codes for CASSLETRGGETQYF. Filled out from reference TRBV5-1 and TRBJ2-5, the complete variable domain reads KAGVTQTPRYLIKTRGQQVTLSCSPISGHRSVSWYQQTPGQGLQFLFEYFSETQRNKGNFPGRFSGRQFSNSRSEMNVSTLELGDSALYLCASSLETRGGETQYFGPGTRLLVL.

This chain connects TRBV4-1 to TRBJ2-1; 11 bases match TRBD2. Trimming cost V 2 bases and J 2 bases; bases outside gene matches: 5. Germline CDR1 MGHRA, CDR2 YSYEKL. The CDR3 spans 17 residues. The CDR3 is CASSQPIAGGPYNEQFF. CDR3 in DNA: TGCGCCAGCAGCCAACCGATAGCGGGGGGGCCCTACAATGAGCAGTTCTTC.

The chain has TRBV28 and TRBJ1-6, with 8 bases that match TRBD1. Trimming at V came to 3 bases and at J to 9 bases, leaving 7 bases not matched to a gene. This CDR3 contains 15 residues. Germline CDR1 MDHEN, CDR2 SYDVKM. DNA of the CDR3: TGTGCCAGCAGTTTTGCCAGGGGGCAGGGTTCACCCCTCCACTTT. The encoded protein is CASSFARGQGSPLHF. Drawing the rest from reference TRBV28 and TRBJ1-6, the complete variable domain is DVKVTQSSRYLVKRTGEKVFLECVQDMDHENMFWYRQDPGLGLRLIYFSYDVKMKEKGDIPEGYSVSREKKERFSLILESASTNQTSMYLCASSFARGQGSPLHFGNGTRLTVT.

The chain employs TRBV5-5 and TRBJ2-5; 7 nucleotides agree with TRBD1. The V and J ends lost 3 bases and 2 bases, in that order; junction bases with no gene match: 10. The V gene's germline CDR1 is SGHKS and CDR2 YYEKEE (reference sequence). The CDR3 contains 16 residues. CDR3 protein: CASSSKTGLTQETQYF. The CDR3 DNA reads TGTGCCAGCAGCTCTAAGACAGGGCTAACACAAGAGACCCAGTACTTC.

CDR3 amino acids: CASTPERDQPQHF. The CDR3 DNA follows: TGTGCCAGCACCCCGGAGCGGGACCAGCCCCAGCATTTT. The chain couples TRBV2 to TRBJ1-5; perhaps TRBD1 as D (5 bases). The V gene's germline CDR1 is SNHLY and CDR2 FYNNEI. V was cut by 7 bases and J by 7 bases, with 14 bases left in between. This CDR3 is 13 amino acids long.

J is TRBJ2-1 and V is TRBV5-1; unclear D gene. The V gene's germline CDR1 is SGHRS and CDR2 YFSETQ. V was cut by 1 base and J by 7 bases, with 15 bases left in between. The CDR3 covers 15 residues. Here the CDR3 reads CASSLLPQVQNEQFF. Written as DNA, the CDR3 is TGCGCCAGCAGCTTGTTACCCCAGGTCCAAAATGAGCAGTTCTTC.

The chain employs TRBV10-3 and TRBJ2-3, with TRBD1 matching over 8 bases. The V gene's germline CDR1 is ENHRY and CDR2 SYGVKD. V trimming: 10 bases; J trimming: 1 base; junction bases outside the gene matches: 10. The CDR3 covers 15 residues. The CDR3 nucleotides are TGTGCCACAAATGGACAGGGTCTTGGCACAGATACGCAGTATTTT. Its translation: CATNGQGLGTDTQYF.